The TCR beta chain under discussion was sequenced for a study of lymphopenia after photon versus proton radiotherapy. General study findings and limits: Post-nadir diversity loss with photons came from oligoclonal expansion, particularly CD8+ Temra cells. Post-nadir TCR diversity decline inversely tracked overall survival among those who died. Better survival with proton therapy was suggested as possible, not demonstrated.

CDR1 is MNHNY and CDR2 is SVGAGI in the germline V gene (reference sequence). This CDR3 region has 16 residues. V lost 2 bases to trimming and J lost 5 bases; unmatched junction nucleotides: 10. As regards this clone: Its antigen is undetermined.

Profiling relied on immunoSEQ multiplex PCR, and the TCRdb table lists in-frame clones only, not all of them. This sample yields more than 80,000 clones, of which 83% are seen a single time; 1.3% to 1.5% belongs to the top ten. This clonotype was sampled from a man between 60 and 70 years old with pancreatic cancer. This sample comprised peripheral blood, obtained from a patient treated with proton-based radiotherapy. This chain joins TRBV6-6 and TRBJ1-1; 8 positions match TRBD1. The CDR3 loop reads CASSYDSGQVRTEAFF. In nucleotides, the CDR3 is TGTGCCAGCAGTTACGACTCGGGACAGGTGAGGACTGAAGCTTTCTTT.